This T cell receptor (beta chain) was sequenced for a study of Tregs in tolerant kidney transplant recipients. Whole-study results and caveats: For some patients, primers changed over time, blocking nucleotide-level comparison.

The CDR3 sequence is 14 residues long. V was pared by 4 bases and J by 6 bases, with 10 bases between. The germline V gene has CDR1 MNHNS and CDR2 SASEGT. Measured with immunoSEQ multiplex PCR; TCRdb has only the in-frame clones, and not every one. Of about 94,000 clones in the sample, 93% were seen once. With respect to this clone: Its specificity is unknown.

The sample consisted of CD4+ T cells from blood, taken before the transplant. The chain couples TRBV6-1 to TRBJ1-6; D unresolved. The clonotype originates from a human donor who received a combined kidney and bone marrow transplant. The CDR3 here is CASSGSRGNSPLHF. The CDR3 DNA is TGTGCCAGCAGTGGTAGCCGTGGTAATTCACCCCTCCACTTT.